Below are 10 T cell receptor beta chains sequenced from a single sample in a study of blood T cell repertoires in COVID-19. The assay was immunoSEQ multiplex PCR, and TCRdb's table has in-frame clones only and misses some. The table has about 200,000 clones, around nine tenths seen once. The specimen was peripheral blood. These receptors originate from a man in his 60s who had recovered from COVID-19.

This chain uses TRBV9 with TRBJ1-3; tentatively, D is TRBD1 (5 bases). The germline CDR1 and CDR2 sequences are SGDLS and YYNGEE. V was clipped by 5 bases and J by 0 bases, with 15 bases between them. This CDR3 spans 16 amino acids. CDR3 sequence reads: CASSTRQYPSGNTIYF. CDR3 nucleotides: TGTGCCAGCAGTACCCGACAGTACCCCTCTGGAAACACCATATATTTT.

The V gene is TRBV4-2, the J gene TRBJ2-3, with TRBD2 identical over 9 bases. The J segment lost 6 bases and the V segment lost 0 bases, leaving 16 bases of the junction unmatched. Germline CDR1 and CDR2: LGHNA and YNFKEQ. The CDR3 length is 19 residues. The DNA of the CDR3 is TGTGCCAGCAGCCAAGAGGTAACGTGGCCTAGCGGGGTCGGGGATACGCAGTATTTT. It translates to CASSQEVTWPSGVGDTQYF.

The chain has TRBV6-2 or TRBV6-3 and TRBJ1-2; tentatively, D is TRBD1 (6 bases). Per germline, CDR1 MNHEY and CDR2 SVGEGT. Trimming cost V 4 bases and J 4 bases, with 7 bases left between them. The CDR3 runs to 12 residues. The DNA for the CDR3 is TGTGCCAGCAGTTGGACAGTCTATGGCTACACCTTC. Its protein is CASSWTVYGYTF.

This rearrangement joins TRBV21-1 to TRBJ2-5; TRBD2 is taken as the D call from the table, unchecked against the DNA. TRBV21-1 is annotated as a pseudogene. This CDR3 comprises 17 residues. CDR3 loop: CASSTGTSGGARETQYF. The DNA for the CDR3 is TGTGCCAGCAGCACCGGGACTAGCGGGGGGGCGAGGGAGACCCAGTACTTC.

The chain recombines TRBV11-3 with TRBJ2-3, with TRBD2 matching 10 bases. This CDR3 spans 17 amino acids. The junction had 10 bases not matched to a gene; V was cut back by 1 base and J by 6 bases. Germline lookup yields CDR1 SGHNT and CDR2 YENEEA. The chain's CDR3 is CASSLGLRLAGEDTQYF. DNA for the CDR3: TGTGCCAGCAGCTTAGGGTTGAGGCTAGCGGGAGAGGATACGCAGTATTTT. The full variable domain, with the rest looked up from reference TRBV11-3 and TRBJ2-3, is EAGVVQSPRYKIIEKKQPVAFWCNPISGHNTLYWYLQNLGQGPELLIRYENEEAVDDSQLPKDRFSAERLKGVDSTLKIQPAELGDSAVYLCASSLGLRLAGEDTQYFGPGTRLTVL.

J is TRBJ2-7 and V is TRBV2, with TRBD2 matching 11 bases. This CDR3 comprises 15 residues. V lost 6 bases to trimming and J lost 7 bases; unmatched junction nucleotides: 11. CDR1 and CDR2 from the germline V gene are SNHLY and FYNNEI. For the CDR3, the DNA is TGTGCCAGCAGACTACTAGCGGGAGTTTCTGGGGAGCAGTACTTC. This encodes CASRLLAGVSGEQYF. Full variable domain (rest looked up from reference TRBV2 and TRBJ2-7): EPEVTQTPSHQVTQMGQEVILRCVPISNHLYFYWYRQILGQKVEFLVSFYNNEISEKSEIFDDQFSVERPDGSNFTLKIRSTKLEDSAMYFCASRLLAGVSGEQYFGPGTRLTVT.

The chain couples TRBV7-9 to TRBJ2-5; D might be TRBD2 (5 bases). Looked up from germline, CDR1 is SEHNR and CDR2 is FQNEAQ (reference sequence). This CDR3 is built from 13 residues. V lost 8 bases, J lost 0 bases, and 10 bases lay in between. The CDR3 sequence: CASVGGYQETQYF. The DNA of the CDR3 is TGTGCCAGCGTTGGCGGGTACCAAGAGACCCAGTACTTC.

This clone was recorded at least ten times. The J gene is TRBJ1-5, the V gene TRBV6-5; D gene uncertain. Germline V gene sequence: CDR1 MNHEY, CDR2 SVGAGI. V shed 6 bases and J shed 4 bases, with 10 bases lying between them. This CDR3 is built from 13 residues. CDR3 bases: TGTGCCAGCAGGAGACACATAAATCAGCCCCAGCATTTT. Translating gives CASRRHINQPQHF.

This chain links TRBV11-2 with TRBJ2-1, with TRBD1 matching over 9 bases. CDR3 length: 15 residues. V gave up 6 bases and J gave up 8 bases; unmatched junction bases: 11. Germline lookup yields CDR1 SGHAT and CDR2 FQNNGV. The chain's CDR3 is CASRRTGALMDEQFF. The CDR3 region has the DNA TGTGCCAGCAGGCGGACAGGGGCCCTAATGGATGAGCAGTTCTTC. The full variable domain, rest sourced from reference TRBV11-2 and TRBJ2-1, is EAGVAQSPRYKIIEKRQSVAFWCNPISGHATLYWYQQILGQGPKLLIQFQNNGVVDDSQLPKDRFSAERLKGVDSTLKIQPAKLEDSAVYLCASRRTGALMDEQFFGPGTRLTVL.

The DNA for the CDR3 is TGTGCCAGCAGCGTAGGGGGAGGGCTTCTAAGCGAGCAGTACTTC. Translating gives CASSVGGGLLSEQYF. The rearrangement uses TRBV9 and TRBJ2-7; 7 bases map to TRBD2. The CDR3 has 15 residues. Germline V gives CDR1 SGDLS, CDR2 YYNGEE. The V and J ends lost 0 bases and 6 bases, in that order; junction bases with no gene match: 9.